This T cell receptor (beta chain) was recovered during a study of cytomegalovirus exposure and HLA in healthy donors. General study results and limits: According to a later analysis, donors in an Asian-associated ancestry cluster reportedly had fewer N-insertions than the roughly 670-donor mean. Analysis was carried out at a later point, and it linked a missense DCLRE1C variant to TCR beta V- and J-gene trimming.

A remark on this clone: What it binds is unknown.

The PCR ran on 60 Vbeta and 13 Jbeta primers. The protocol was immunoSEQ multiplex PCR, while the TCRdb copy is restricted to in-frame clones and leaves out a portion. The data hold about 120,000 clones, with about 76% observed a single time. Trimming at V came to 0 bases and at J to 3 bases, leaving 6 bases not matched to a gene. The CDR3 extends over 16 amino acids. Germline V gene sequence: CDR1 MNHEY, CDR2 SMNVEV (reference sequence). Healthy bone marrow donors supplied every sample. Though nominally healthy at sampling, donors likely had unrecorded immune exposures. The gene calls are TRBV27 and TRBJ2-5; TRBD2 aligns across 8 bases. Source material: PBMCs. This TCR was recovered from a woman between 40 and 55 years old in good health and CMV-seronegative. The CDR3 loop is CASSLSGGLAEETQYF. The CDR3 nucleotides read TGTGCCAGCAGTTTATCCGGCGGACTAGCAGAAGAGACCCAGTACTTC.